This is a list of T cell receptor beta chains from one sample in a study of STAT5B mutations in CD4+ large granular lymphocyte leukemia. The protocol was immunoSEQ multiplex PCR, while the TCRdb copy is restricted to in-frame clones and leaves out a portion. Of some 4,500 clones listed, about 82% are singletons. The material sequenced was PBMCs. These receptors all come from a man aged 70 or older with CD4+ T-cell large granular lymphocyte leukemia. CDR3s include the opening cysteine and the closing phenylalanine or tryptophan. Each record gives: V gene, J gene, D gene, clone size, CDR3 protein, CDR3 DNA. The D gene is left open where the match is weak. For some rows the clone size is stated as once, few or many, or as a class when expanded; others skip it.

V: TRBV5-6; J: TRBJ2-1; D: TRBD2; size: NA; CDR3: CASRGTGTRANEQFF; DNA: TGTGCCAGCAGAGGAACCGGGACTAGGGCCAATGAGCAGTTCTTC
V: TRBV19; J: TRBJ2-5; D: TRBD1; size: once; CDR3: CASSIGGTGGSETQYF; DNA: TGTGCCAGTAGTATAGGGGGGACAGGGGGCTCGGAGACCCAGTACTTC
V: TRBV5-4; J: TRBJ2-3; D: NA; size: NA; CDR3: CASSLRDTQYF; DNA: TGTGCCAGCAGCCTTAGGGATACGCAGTATTTT
V: TRBV19; J: TRBJ1-4; D: TRBD1; size: NA; CDR3: CASSIQGATNEKLFF; DNA: TGTGCCAGTAGTATACAGGGGGCGACTAATGAAAAACTGTTTTTT
V: TRBV15; J: TRBJ2-7; D: TRBD1; size: NA; CDR3: CATSSNRGYEQYF; DNA: TGTGCCACCAGCAGTAACAGGGGCTACGAGCAGTACTTC
V: TRBV10-2; J: TRBJ2-1; D: NA; size: NA; CDR3: CASIRGDFYNEQFF; DNA: TGCGCCAGCATACGCGGGGATTTCTACAATGAGCAGTTCTTC
V: TRBV23-1; J: TRBJ2-2; D: TRBD1; size: NA; CDR3: CASSRDRGLGGELFF; DNA: TGCGCCAGCAGCCGGGACAGGGGTTTAGGCGGGGAGCTGTTTTTT
V: TRBV7-9; J: TRBJ2-1; D: NA; size: NA; CDR3: CASSLGGHYNEQFF; DNA: TGTGCCAGCAGCTTAGGGGGGCACTACAATGAGCAGTTCTTC
V: TRBV18; J: TRBJ1-3; D: NA; size: few; CDR3: CASSPEGNTIYF; DNA: TGTGCCAGCTCACCAGAGGGAAACACCATATATTTT
V: TRBV6-1; J: TRBJ2-4; D: TRBD1; size: few; CDR3: CASSSAGTDLEQYF; DNA: TGTGCCAGCAGTTCAGCCGGGACAGACCTTGAGCAGTACTTC
V: TRBV19; J: TRBJ2-2; D: NA; size: NA; CDR3: CASSIWKNGHTGELFF; DNA: TGTGCCAGTAGTATATGGAAGAACGGACACACCGGGGAGCTGTTTTTT
V: TRBV2; J: TRBJ1-2; D: NA; size: few; CDR3: CASSEEGFGGYTF; DNA: TGTGCCAGCAGTGAAGAGGGATTTGGTGGCTACACCTTC
V: TRBV4-2; J: TRBJ2-3; D: NA; size: NA; CDR3: CASSQDGGSQDTQYF; DNA: TGTGCCAGCAGCCAAGATGGCGGATCTCAGGATACGCAGTATTTT
V: TRBV19; J: TRBJ2-1; D: TRBD2; size: NA; CDR3: CASSMGAGGNYNEQFF; DNA: TGTGCCAGTAGTATGGGGGCGGGGGGAAACTACAATGAGCAGTTCTTC
V: TRBV29-1; J: TRBJ2-3; D: TRBD1; size: NA; CDR3: CSVGGDRGLDTQYF; DNA: TGCAGCGTTGGGGGGGACAGGGGGCTTGATACGCAGTATTTT